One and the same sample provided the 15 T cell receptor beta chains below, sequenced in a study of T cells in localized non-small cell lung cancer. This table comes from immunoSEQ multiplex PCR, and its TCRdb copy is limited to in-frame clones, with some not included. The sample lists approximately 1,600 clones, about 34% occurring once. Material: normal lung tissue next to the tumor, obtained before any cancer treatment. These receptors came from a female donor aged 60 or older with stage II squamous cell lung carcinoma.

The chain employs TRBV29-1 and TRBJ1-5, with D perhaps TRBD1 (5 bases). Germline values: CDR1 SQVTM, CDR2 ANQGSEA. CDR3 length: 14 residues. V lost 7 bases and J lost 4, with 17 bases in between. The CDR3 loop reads CSARLGPPNQPQHF. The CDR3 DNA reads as TGCAGCGCCCGCCTGGGACCCCCGAATCAGCCCCAGCATTTT. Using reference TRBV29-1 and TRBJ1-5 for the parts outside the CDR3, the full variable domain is SAVISQKPSRDICQRGTSLTIQCQVDSQVTMMFWYRQQPGQSLTLIATANQGSEATYESGFVIDKFPISRPNLTFSTLTVSNMSPEDSSIYLCSARLGPPNQPQHFGDGTRLSIL.

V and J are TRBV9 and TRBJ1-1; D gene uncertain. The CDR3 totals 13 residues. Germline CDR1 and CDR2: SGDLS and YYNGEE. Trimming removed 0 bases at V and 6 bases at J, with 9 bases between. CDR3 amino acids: CASSVVEVSEAFF. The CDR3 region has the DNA TGTGCCAGCAGCGTAGTGGAGGTGTCTGAAGCTTTCTTT.

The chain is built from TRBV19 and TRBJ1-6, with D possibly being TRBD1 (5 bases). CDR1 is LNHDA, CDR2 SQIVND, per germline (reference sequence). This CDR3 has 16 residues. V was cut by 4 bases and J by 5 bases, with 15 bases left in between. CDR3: CASSSGTGSNNSPLHF. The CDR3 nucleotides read TGTGCCAGTAGTAGTGGGACGGGGAGCAATAATTCACCCCTCCACTTT.

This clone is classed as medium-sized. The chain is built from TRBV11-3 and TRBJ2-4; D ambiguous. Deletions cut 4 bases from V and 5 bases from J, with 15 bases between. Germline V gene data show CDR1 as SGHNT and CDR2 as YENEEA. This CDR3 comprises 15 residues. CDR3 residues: CASSSLQPPENIQYF. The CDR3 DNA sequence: TGTGCCAGCAGCTCCCTCCAGCCCCCCGAAAACATTCAGTACTTC.

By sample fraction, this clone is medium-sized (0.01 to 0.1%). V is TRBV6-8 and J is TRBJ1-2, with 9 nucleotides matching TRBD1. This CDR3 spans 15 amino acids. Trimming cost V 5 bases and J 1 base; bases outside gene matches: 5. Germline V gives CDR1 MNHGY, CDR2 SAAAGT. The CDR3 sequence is CASSNHRGLNYGYTF. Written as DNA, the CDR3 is TGTGCCAGCAGTAATCACAGGGGGCTTAACTATGGCTACACCTTC.

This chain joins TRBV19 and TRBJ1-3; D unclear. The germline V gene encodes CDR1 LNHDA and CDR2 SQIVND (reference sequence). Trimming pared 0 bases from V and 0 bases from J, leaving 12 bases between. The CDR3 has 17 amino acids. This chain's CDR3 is CASSIDIGQISGNTIYF. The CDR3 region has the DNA TGTGCCAGTAGTATAGATATAGGGCAGATCTCTGGAAACACCATATATTTT.

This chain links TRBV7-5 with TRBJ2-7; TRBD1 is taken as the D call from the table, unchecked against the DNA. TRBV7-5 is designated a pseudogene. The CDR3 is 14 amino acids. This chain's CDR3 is CASSLSGDTYEQYF. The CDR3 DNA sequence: TGTGCCAGCAGCTTATCCGGGGACACCTACGAGCAGTACTTC.

CDR3 nucleotides: TGTGCCAGTAGTCAACCGAGGGGGACAGGGACCGAGCAGTACTTC. It specifies CASSQPRGTGTEQYF. The chain carries TRBV19 and TRBJ2-7, with 9 bases lining up with TRBD1. From germline, CDR1 is LNHDA and CDR2 SQIVND (reference sequence). The V segment lost 5 bases and the J segment 6 bases; nucleotides outside the gene matches: 11. The CDR3 extends over 15 amino acids.

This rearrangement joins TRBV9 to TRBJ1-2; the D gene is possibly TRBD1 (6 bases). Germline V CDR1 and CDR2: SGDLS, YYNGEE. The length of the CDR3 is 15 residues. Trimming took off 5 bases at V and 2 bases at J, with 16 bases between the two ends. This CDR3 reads CASSEWFQGNYGYTF. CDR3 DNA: TGTGCCAGCAGTGAATGGTTTCAGGGGAACTATGGCTACACCTTC. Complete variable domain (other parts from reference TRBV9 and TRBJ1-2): DSGVTQTPKHLITATGQRVTLRCSPRSGDLSVYWYQQSLDQGLQFLIQYYNGEERAKGNILERFSAQQFPDLHSELNLSSLELGDSALYFCASSEWFQGNYGYTFGSGTRLTVV.

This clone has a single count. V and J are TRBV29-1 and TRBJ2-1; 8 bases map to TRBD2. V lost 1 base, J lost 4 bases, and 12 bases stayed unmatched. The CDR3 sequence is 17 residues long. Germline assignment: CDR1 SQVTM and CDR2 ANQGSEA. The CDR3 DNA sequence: TGCAGCGTTGAAGGCTCCGGGGGGGCCGCAACTTACAATGAGCAGTTCTTC. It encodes CSVEGSGGAATYNEQFF.

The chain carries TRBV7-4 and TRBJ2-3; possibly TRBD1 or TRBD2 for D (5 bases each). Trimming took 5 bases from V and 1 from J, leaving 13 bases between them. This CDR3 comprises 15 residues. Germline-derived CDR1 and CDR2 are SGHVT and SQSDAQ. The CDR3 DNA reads TGTGCCAGCAGCGCCCGGGGCGTCCGCACAGATACGCAGTATTTT. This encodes CASSARGVRTDTQYF.

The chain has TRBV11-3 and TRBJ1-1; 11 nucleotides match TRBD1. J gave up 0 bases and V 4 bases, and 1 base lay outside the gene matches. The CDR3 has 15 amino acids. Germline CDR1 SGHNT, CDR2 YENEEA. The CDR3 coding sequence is TGTGCCAGCAGCTCGGGACAGGGGGTGAACACTGAAGCTTTCTTT. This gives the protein CASSSGQGVNTEAFF.

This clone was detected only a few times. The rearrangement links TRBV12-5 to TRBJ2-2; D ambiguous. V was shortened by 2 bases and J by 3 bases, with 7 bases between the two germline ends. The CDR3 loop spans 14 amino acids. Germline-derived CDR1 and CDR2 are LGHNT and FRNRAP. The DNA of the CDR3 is TGTGCTAGTGGTTTGTATAGGGACACCGGGGAGCTGTTTTTT. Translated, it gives CASGLYRDTGELFF.

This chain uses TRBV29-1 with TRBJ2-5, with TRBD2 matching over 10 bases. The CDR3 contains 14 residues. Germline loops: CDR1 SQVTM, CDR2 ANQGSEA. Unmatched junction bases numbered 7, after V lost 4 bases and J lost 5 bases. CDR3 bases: TGCAGCGTTGGGGCTAGCGGGGGTGGCGAGACCCAGTACTTC. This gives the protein CSVGASGGGETQYF.

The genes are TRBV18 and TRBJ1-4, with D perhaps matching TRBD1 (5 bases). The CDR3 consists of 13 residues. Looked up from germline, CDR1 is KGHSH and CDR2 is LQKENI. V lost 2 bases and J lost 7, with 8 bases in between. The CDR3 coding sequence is TGTGCCAGCTCACCAATGGGGGGTGAAAAACTGTTTTTT. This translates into CASSPMGGEKLFF.